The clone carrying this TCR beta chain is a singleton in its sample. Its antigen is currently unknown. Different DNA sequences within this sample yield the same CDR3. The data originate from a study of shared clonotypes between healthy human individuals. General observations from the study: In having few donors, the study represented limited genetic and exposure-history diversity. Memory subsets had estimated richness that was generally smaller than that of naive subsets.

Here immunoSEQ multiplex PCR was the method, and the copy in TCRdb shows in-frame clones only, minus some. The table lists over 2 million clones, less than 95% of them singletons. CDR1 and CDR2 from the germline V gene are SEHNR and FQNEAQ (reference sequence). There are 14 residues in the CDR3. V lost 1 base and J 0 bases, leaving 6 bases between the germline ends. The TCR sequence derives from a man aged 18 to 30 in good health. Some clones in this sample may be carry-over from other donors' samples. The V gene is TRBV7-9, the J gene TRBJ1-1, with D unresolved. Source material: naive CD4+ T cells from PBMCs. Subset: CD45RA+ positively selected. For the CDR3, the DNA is TGTGCCAGCAGCTTAGTCTTTATGAACACTGAAGCTTTCTTT. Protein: CASSLVFMNTEAFF.